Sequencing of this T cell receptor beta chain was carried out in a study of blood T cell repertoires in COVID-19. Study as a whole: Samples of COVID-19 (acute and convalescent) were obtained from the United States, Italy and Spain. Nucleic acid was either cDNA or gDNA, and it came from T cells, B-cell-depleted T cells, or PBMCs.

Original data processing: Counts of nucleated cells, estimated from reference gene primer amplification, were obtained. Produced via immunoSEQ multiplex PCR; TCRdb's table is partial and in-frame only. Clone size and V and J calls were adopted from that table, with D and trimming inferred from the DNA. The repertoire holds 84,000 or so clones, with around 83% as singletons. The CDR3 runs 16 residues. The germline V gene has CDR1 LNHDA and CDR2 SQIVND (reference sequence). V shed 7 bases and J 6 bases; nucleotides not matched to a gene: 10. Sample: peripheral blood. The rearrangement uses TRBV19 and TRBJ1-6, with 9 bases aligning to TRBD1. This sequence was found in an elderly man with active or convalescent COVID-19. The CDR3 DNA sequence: TGTGCCAGTACTACCGTTTCGGGACAGGGTAATTCACCCCTCCACTTT. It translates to CASTTVSGQGNSPLHF.